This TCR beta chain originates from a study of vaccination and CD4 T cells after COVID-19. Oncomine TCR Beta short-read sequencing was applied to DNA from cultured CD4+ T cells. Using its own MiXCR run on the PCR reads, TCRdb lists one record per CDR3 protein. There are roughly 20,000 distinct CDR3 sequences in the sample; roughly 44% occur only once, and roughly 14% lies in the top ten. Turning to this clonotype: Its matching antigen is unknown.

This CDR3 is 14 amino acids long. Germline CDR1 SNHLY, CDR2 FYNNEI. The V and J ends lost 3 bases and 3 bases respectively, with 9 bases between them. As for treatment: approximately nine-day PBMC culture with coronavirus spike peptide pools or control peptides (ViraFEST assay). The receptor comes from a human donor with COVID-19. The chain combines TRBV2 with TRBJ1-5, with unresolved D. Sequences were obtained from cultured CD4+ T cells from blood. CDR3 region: CASSEGRLNQPQHF. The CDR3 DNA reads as TGTGCCAGCAGTGAGGGCAGGCTCAATCAGCCCCAGCATTTT.